This entry concerns a single T cell receptor (beta chain). No antigen is known for it. No base-level quality is on record; no much larger clone is a single base apart. These data are taken from a study of blood T cell repertoires in COVID-19 (dated by TCRdb to 2020 to 2022). About the full investigation: Collaborator samples came from the United States, Italy and Spain and covered acute and convalescent phases of COVID-19. The prospective study material was composed of cDNA or gDNA derived from T cells, B-cell-depleted T cells, or PBMCs. The dataset comprised deeply sampled blood TCRbeta repertoires from subjects exposed to, actively infected with, or recovered from COVID-19. The repertoires were made available in a free public database intended to serve as a resource for research on the immune response to SARS-CoV-2. Samples came from the ongoing ImmuneRACE study (first 160 participants) plus 1,254 subjects from 6 global collaborators. Sample metadata almost always included a de-identified subject ID, COVID-19 status, age in years and sex. HLA class I and class II types, where available, came from metadata supplied by the sample provider rather than from assay-based typing. What the work shows at the level of the full study, not this receptor alone: The quantity of clinical and demographic metadata differed by source and by participant and was supplied without curation.

The germline V and J ends show losses of 4 bases and 5 bases respectively, and no gene match explains 9 bases of the junction. CDR1 and CDR2 are drawn from the germline V gene: KGHSH, LQKENI. Inclusive of the bounding cysteine and phenylalanine, the CDR3 is 16 residues long. Left in the record is the CDR3 DNA by itself, 48 bases read in frame from the first base. Whole blood was collected in K2EDTA tubes by collaborating institutions according to the institutions' own protocols. Collaborator samples were shipped for TCRbeta analysis as frozen whole blood, isolated PBMCs, or DNA extracted from either sample type. TCRbeta CDR3 regions were amplified from genomic DNA by means of the immunoSEQ Assay, a bias-controlled multiplex PCR. In the source study's methods: The number of nucleated cells in each sample was estimated by amplification of reference gene primers within the assay. To quantify the absolute abundance of each unique TCRbeta CDR3 rearrangement, sequence reads were collapsed and filtered. For each sample, productive Simpson clonality was calculated as the square root of Simpson's diversity index across productive rearrangements. What TCRdb holds here is the immuneACCESS table cut down to in-frame rearrangements. Part of the clones is not present; checked against another copy, under half of the missing clones reflect an unresolved V gene, and the others are unexplained. Clonal size and the V and J genes are those of that table, whereas D and trimming came from the DNA. Here the sample has roughly 190,000 clones; approximately 87% occur a single time. Roughly 3.3% of the sample is taken by the ten largest.

Sequencing was performed on peripheral blood. This receptor chain uses TRBV18 and TRBJ2-1, with 9 junctional bases fitting TRBD2. This clonotype was obtained from a man aged 18 to 30 with active or convalescent COVID-19. In nucleotide form, the sequence is TGTGCCAGCTCACTCTTTAGCGGGGGCCTACACAATGAGCAGTTCTTC. It specifies CASSLFSGGLHNEQFF.